This T cell receptor beta chain was recovered during a study of T-cell reconstitution after alpha-beta-depleted transplantation in children (dated by TCRdb to the mid-2010s). Context from the whole study: Using TCR repertoire profiling, the study followed T-cell immune reconstitution in a quantitative way in children after TCRalphabeta/CD19-depleted allogeneic hematopoietic cell transplantation. What the authors observed across the whole study: Hyperexpanded clone frequencies declined over subsequent months; after one year, T-cell counts and TCRbeta diversity were mostly attributed to newly produced T cells. Apparently early alphabetaT-cell count recovery about two months after transplant reportedly relied on only several hundred rapidly expanded clones derived from non-depleted graft cells. The high TCRbeta diversity at day 60 in some patients was ascribed to recipient T cells and intrathymic progenitors that had survived conditioning.

V is pared back by 2 bases and J by 5 bases, with 12 bases lying between the germline termini. CDR1 SGHVS and CDR2 FNYEAQ are derived from the germline V gene. The CDR3 sequence holds 14 residues, the cysteine and phenylalanine included. Left in the record is the CDR3 DNA by itself, 42 bases read in frame from the first base. In the case of this clonotype: No antigen is known for it. No per-base quality is available; no much larger clone lies one base away.

The library relied on PCR. Data came from an Illumina HiSeq 2500. Molecular barcoding was employed in the preparation of TCR libraries, with unique molecular identifiers being used to normalize TCRbeta repertoire quantification. Through fastp at Q25 and MiXCR, TCRdb rebuilt clones from the public reads, retaining in-frame beta chains. One record per CDR3 amino acid sequence lists the most common genes and DNA. Across this sample there are about 110,000 distinct CDR3 sequences, with 9% to 12% seen only once. Together, the top ten hold less than 45% of the sample. Read against the paper, the sample's treatment or condition label means: allogeneic hematopoietic cell transplantation with graft depleted of TCRalphabeta T cells and CD19 B cells. The transplant recipients were children given TCRalphabeta/CD19-depleted allogeneic hematopoietic cell grafts.

This sequence was found in a boy under 10 years old with acute lymphoblastic leukemia, due to receive a stem cell transplant. Rearrangement joined TRBV7-6 to TRBJ1-1, and possibly TRBD1, on 5 matching bases. The sequencing here drew on PBMCs, taken before TCRalphabeta/CD19-depleted stem cell transplant. Read as DNA, the sequence is TGTGCCAGCAGCTTAAGGGACGTCAGTACTGAAGCTTTCTTT. Its translation is CASSLRDVSTEAFF.